The 18 T cell receptor beta chains below come from one sample, sequenced in a study of blood T cell repertoires in COVID-19. Produced via immunoSEQ multiplex PCR; TCRdb's table is partial and in-frame only. The table shows 200,000 to 250,000 clones, with about 90% occurring only once. Sample: PBMCs or T cells enriched from blood (not recorded which). Every receptor here comes from a woman between 50 and 59 years old with acute COVID-19.

The chain combines TRBV7-9 with TRBJ2-5; 10 bases align to TRBD2. The V gene end was trimmed by 3 bases and the J gene end by 6 bases; junction bases not matched to a gene: 7. The CDR3 runs 15 residues. Germline values: CDR1 SEHNR, CDR2 FQNEAQ (reference sequence). DNA of the CDR3: TGTGCCAGCAGCTTTGTGTCTAGCGGGAGCCAGACCCAGTACTTC. Amino acid sequence: CASSFVSSGSQTQYF. Variable domain in full (rest from reference TRBV7-9 and TRBJ2-5): DTGVSQNPRHKITKRGQNVTFRCDPISEHNRLYWYRQTLGQGPEFLTYFQNEAQLEKSRLLSDRFSAERPKGSFSTLEIQRTEQGDSAMYLCASSFVSSGSQTQYFGPGTRLLVL.

This clone was observed a handful of times. V and J are TRBV24-1 and TRBJ2-7; 7 positions agree with TRBD1. V shed 4 bases and J 6 bases; nucleotides not matched to a gene: 8. Per the germline V gene, CDR1 is KGHDR and CDR2 is SFDVKD. The CDR3 covers 14 residues. Here the CDR3 DNA reads TGTGCCACCAGTGAGAGCCAATCAGGGGGCGAGCAGTACTTC. Translated, it gives CATSESQSGGEQYF.

In nucleotides, the CDR3 is TGTGCCAGCAGCCGAGGGACAGGGTCCCCCTACGAGCAGTACTTC. It codes for CASSRGTGSPYEQYF. This chain joins TRBV3-1 (or the pseudogene TRBV3-2) and TRBJ2-7; 9 bases agree with TRBD1. The CDR3 is 15 residues long. Trimming took 4 bases from V and 2 from J; bases not matched to a gene: 6. Germline V gives CDR1 LGHDT, CDR2 YNNKEL (reference sequence).

The chain has TRBV7-2 and TRBJ2-1; 7 nucleotides line up with TRBD2. Germline V CDR1 and CDR2: SGHTA, FQGNSA. CDR3 size: 12 residues. Germline trimming cut 5 bases from V and 9 bases from J; bases unmatched to any gene: 4. The CDR3 sequence is CASSGLVGEQFF. DNA of the CDR3: TGTGCCAGCAGCGGACTAGTCGGTGAGCAGTTCTTC. Full variable domain (missing parts from reference TRBV7-2 and TRBJ2-1): GAGVSQSPSNKVTEKGKDVELRCDPISGHTALYWYRQSLGQGLEFLIYFQGNSAPDKSGLPSDRFSAERTGGSVSTLTIQRTQQEDSAVYLCASSGLVGEQFFGPGTRLTVL.

This clone was seen once. The rearrangement joins TRBV27 to TRBJ1-4, with D uncertain. Germline V gives CDR1 MNHEY, CDR2 SMNVEV (reference sequence). CDR3 length: 16 amino acids. V was clipped by 0 bases and J by 8 bases, with 16 bases between them. CDR3: CASSLSFGTNREKLFF. CDR3 coding DNA: TGTGCCAGCAGTTTATCTTTTGGCACCAACCGAGAAAAACTGTTTTTT.

J is TRBJ1-2 and V is TRBV5-4; possible D gene TRBD1, 6 bases. The CDR3 runs 18 residues. The germline V gene encodes CDR1 SGHNT and CDR2 YYREEE (reference sequence). Trimming removed 4 bases at V and 5 bases at J, with 27 bases between. CDR3 nucleotides: TGTGCCAGCAGCCCCCAGATACGGGTTGGGGGCCGCATATATGGCTACACCTTC. Residues: CASSPQIRVGGRIYGYTF.

In this sample, this clone turned up once. The rearrangement joins TRBV25-1 to TRBJ1-6; D remains unclear. V dropped 6 bases and J dropped 10 bases, with 7 bases sitting between them. This CDR3 has 11 amino acids. CDR1 and CDR2 from the germline V gene are MGHDK and SYGVNS. The CDR3 DNA is TGTGCCAGCAGGGGAGGGTCACCCCTCCACTTT. Translating gives CASRGGSPLHF.

J is TRBJ1-1 and V is TRBV11-2; maybe TRBD1 (5 bases). Trimming pared 8 bases from V and 1 base from J, leaving 14 bases between. CDR3 length equals 14 residues. Germline CDR1 SGHAT, CDR2 FQNNGV. The DNA of the CDR3 is TGTGCCAGCGTAGGCCCCAGGGAGAACACTGAAGCTTTCTTT. Protein sequence: CASVGPRENTEAFF.

The rearrangement joins TRBV10-3 to TRBJ1-4; TRBD1 agrees at 9 bases. Germline V lookup: CDR1 ENHRY, CDR2 SYGVKD. This CDR3 contains 14 residues. Trimming took 3 bases from V and 7 from J; bases not matched to a gene: 3. The DNA of the CDR3 is TGTGCCATCAGTGACGGGACAGGGAGTGAAAAACTGTTTTTT. It codes for CAISDGTGSEKLFF.

This clone was counted a single time. The chain carries TRBV7-2 and TRBJ2-2, with TRBD2 as a possible D gene (6 bases). Per germline, CDR1 SGHTA and CDR2 FQGNSA. Deletions cut 5 bases from V and 2 bases from J, with 12 bases between. The CDR3 loop spans 15 amino acids. CDR3 loop: CASSPQTSNTGELFF. The CDR3 bases are TGTGCCAGCAGCCCCCAGACTAGTAACACCGGGGAGCTGTTTTTT.

Comment on this clone: Additional DNA sequences in this sample encode the identical CDR3. The chain recombines TRBV30 with TRBJ1-2, with 9 bases matching TRBD1. Trimming removed 5 bases from V and 0 bases from J; junction bases left unmatched: 1. The CDR3 extends over 13 amino acids. Germline values: CDR1 GTSNPN, CDR2 SVGIG (reference sequence). For the CDR3, the DNA is TGTGCCTGGGGGACAGGGACTAACTATGGCTACACCTTC. It yields the protein CAWGTGTNYGYTF.

As DNA, the CDR3 is TGTGCCAGCTCACCACCCCGAGCGACGAACACCGGGGAGCTGTTTTTT. It specifies CASSPPRATNTGELFF. The V gene is TRBV18, the J gene TRBJ2-2, with D unclear. In germline, CDR1 is KGHSH, CDR2 LQKENI. The CDR3 is made up of 16 amino acids. V gave up 0 bases and J gave up 0 bases, with 8 bases separating them.

This clone appeared once. V is TRBV7-2 and J is TRBJ2-1, with TRBD2 matching 9 bases. The CDR3 extends over 16 amino acids. The V gene's germline CDR1 is SGHTA and CDR2 FQGNSA. V gave up 2 bases and J gave up 3 bases; unmatched junction bases: 5. Written as DNA, the CDR3 is TGTGCCAGCAGCTTACCCGGGACTAGCAACTACAATGAGCAGTTCTTC. Amino acids: CASSLPGTSNYNEQFF.

Written as DNA, the CDR3 is TGTGCCAGCTCCAGTACAGGGGTCCCGGATACGCAGTATTTT. Its translation: CASSSTGVPDTQYF. This chain connects TRBV2 to TRBJ2-3; 7 bases are shared with TRBD1. Losses at the gene ends were 8 bases for V and 6 bases for J; bases not matched to a gene: 11. Germline V lookup: CDR1 SNHLY, CDR2 FYNNEI. The CDR3 consists of 14 residues.

V and J are TRBV7-2 and TRBJ1-3, with 7 positions matching TRBD1. Germline V CDR1 and CDR2: SGHTA, FQGNSA. This CDR3 is built from 18 residues. Trimming at V came to 3 bases and at J to 1 base, leaving 12 bases not matched to a gene. Here the CDR3 DNA reads TGTGCCAGCAGCTTGATGGCAGGGGGGAAGATTTCTGGAAACACCATATATTTT. It specifies CASSLMAGGKISGNTIYF.

The chain carries TRBV7-2 and TRBJ1-2; no clear D. Germline CDR1 reads SGHTA; CDR2 reads FQGNSA. This CDR3 contains 13 residues. Between the trimmed V and J ends, which lost 5 bases and 7 bases, there was a span of 14 bases. In DNA form, the CDR3 reads TGTGCCAGCAGCGTCAACGTGCGAGGTGGCTACACCTTC. This sequence encodes CASSVNVRGGYTF.

The chain recombines TRBV7-9 with TRBJ1-1; no firm D call. This CDR3 comprises 14 residues. The germline V gene encodes CDR1 SEHNR and CDR2 FQNEAQ (reference sequence). The germline V and J ends were trimmed by 1 base and 8 bases, with 14 bases remaining between them. This CDR3 is CASSLERETAEAFF. CDR3 DNA: TGTGCCAGCAGCTTAGAGAGGGAAACAGCGGAAGCTTTCTTT. Full variable domain (remainder filled in from reference TRBV7-9 and TRBJ1-1): DTGVSQNPRHKITKRGQNVTFRCDPISEHNRLYWYRQTLGQGPEFLTYFQNEAQLEKSRLLSDRFSAERPKGSFSTLEIQRTEQGDSAMYLCASSLERETAEAFFGQGTRLTVV.

This sequence joins TRBV7-2 and TRBJ1-3; tentatively, D is TRBD1 (5 bases). Germline CDR1 and CDR2: SGHTA and FQGNSA. Trimming removed 3 bases at V and 1 base at J, with 7 bases between. The CDR3 has 14 amino acids. CDR3 amino acids: CASSFSGSGNTIYF. CDR3 coding DNA: TGTGCCAGCAGCTTTTCAGGGTCTGGAAACACCATATATTTT.